This passage covers 9 T cell receptor beta chains from one sample sequenced in a study of technical replicates of blood from a few donors. Assay used: immunoSEQ multiplex PCR; TCRdb lists only in-frame clones, some missing. The table shows around 80,000 clones, with 98% occurring only once. The sequencing input was T cells isolated from PBMCs. The receptors come from a human donor in good health.

This chain connects TRBV7-2 to TRBJ2-1; TRBD1 might be the D (5 bases). CDR1 is SGHTA and CDR2 is FQGNSA in the germline V gene. The CDR3 has 16 residues. The germline V and J ends were trimmed by 1 base and 6 bases, with 16 bases remaining between them. CDR3 bases: TGTGCCAGCAGCTTAGTATCAGGGATGGATCGCAATGAGCAGTTCTTC. It yields the protein CASSLVSGMDRNEQFF.

The chain couples TRBV9 to TRBJ1-5; unclear D gene. V lost 3 bases, J lost 4 bases, and 8 bases lay in between. The CDR3 runs to 13 residues. Germline CDR1 SGDLS, CDR2 YYNGEE. CDR3 residues: CASSAYINQPQHF. The CDR3, as DNA: TGTGCCAGCAGCGCCTATATAAATCAGCCCCAGCATTTT.

This chain uses TRBV11-2 with TRBJ2-7, with 7 bases lining up with TRBD1. Germline V gives CDR1 SGHAT, CDR2 FQNNGV. Unmatched junction bases numbered 5, after V lost 1 base and J lost 5 bases. The CDR3 loop spans 14 amino acids. The CDR3 loop is CASSLGQGQHEQYF. CDR3 DNA sequence: TGTGCCAGCAGCTTAGGACAGGGACAGCACGAGCAGTACTTC.

The chain joins TRBV5-1 to TRBJ2-1; 7 positions agree with TRBD2. Trimming cost V 4 bases and J 7 bases; bases outside gene matches: 5. CDR1 SGHRS and CDR2 YFSETQ come from the germline V gene. The CDR3 covers 13 residues. The DNA for the CDR3 is TGCGCCAGCAGCGGGGGGGAGGGGAATGAGCAGTTCTTC. Translated, it gives CASSGGEGNEQFF. The whole variable domain, remainder taken from reference TRBV5-1 and TRBJ2-1, is KAGVTQTPRYLIKTRGQQVTLSCSPISGHRSVSWYQQTPGQGLQFLFEYFSETQRNKGNFPGRFSGRQFSNSRSEMNVSTLELGDSALYLCASSGGEGNEQFFGPGTRLTVL.

The chain carries TRBV27 and TRBJ1-2, with D perhaps matching TRBD1 (6 bases). Germline CDR1 and CDR2: MNHEY and SMNVEV (reference sequence). This CDR3 has 14 amino acids. Trimming removed 3 bases from V and 2 bases from J, with 10 bases in between. The CDR3 sequence is CASSFVGTNYGYTF. The CDR3, as DNA: TGTGCCAGCAGTTTTGTAGGGACAAACTATGGCTACACCTTC.

This chain connects TRBV29-1 to TRBJ2-7; D gene ambiguous. V was cut by 0 bases and J by 0 bases, with 15 bases left in between. Germline CDR1 SQVTM, CDR2 ANQGSEA. The CDR3 consists of 16 residues. CDR3 protein: CSVEDLRGLSSYEQYF. The CDR3 DNA follows: TGCAGCGTTGAAGATCTTCGCGGCCTGAGCTCCTACGAGCAGTACTTC.

The chain carries TRBV5-4 and TRBJ1-1, with 8 nucleotides matching TRBD1. Unmatched junction bases numbered 3, after V lost 2 bases and J lost 0 bases. CDR1 is SGHNT and CDR2 is YYREEE in the germline V gene (reference sequence). The CDR3 runs to 15 residues. Here the CDR3 reads CASSFDRGMNTEAFF. The CDR3, as DNA: TGTGCCAGCAGCTTCGACAGGGGTATGAACACTGAAGCTTTCTTT.

The table lists this clone with a count of one. The gene calls are TRBV10-3 and TRBJ2-7; TRBD2 aligns across 8 bases. The CDR3 sequence is 15 residues long. Germline V gene sequence: CDR1 ENHRY, CDR2 SYGVKD. The junction had 7 bases not matched to a gene; V was cut back by 4 bases and J by 2 bases. The CDR3 DNA follows: TGTGCCATCAGTGTTGGACTAGCCGAAGCCTACGAGCAGTACTTC. Residues: CAISVGLAEAYEQYF.

The V and J genes are TRBV9 and TRBJ2-5; maybe TRBD1 (6 bases). V was pared by 1 base and J by 1 base, with 11 bases between. The CDR3 spans 15 residues. The germline gives CDR1 SGDLS, CDR2 YYNGEE. The CDR3 sequence: CASSVSGTTQETQYF. CDR3 coding DNA: TGTGCCAGCAGCGTATCCGGGACAACCCAAGAGACCCAGTACTTC.